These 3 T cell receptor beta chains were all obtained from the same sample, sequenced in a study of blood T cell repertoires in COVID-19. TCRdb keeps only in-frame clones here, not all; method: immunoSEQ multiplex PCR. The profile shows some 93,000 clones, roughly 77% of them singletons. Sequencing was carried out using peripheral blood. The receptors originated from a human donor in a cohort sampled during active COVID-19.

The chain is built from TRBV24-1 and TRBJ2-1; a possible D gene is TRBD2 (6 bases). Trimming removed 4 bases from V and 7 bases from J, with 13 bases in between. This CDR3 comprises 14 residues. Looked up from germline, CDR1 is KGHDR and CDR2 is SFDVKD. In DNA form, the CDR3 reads TGTGCCACCAGTGACGGAGGGACTCTGAATGAGCAGTTCTTC. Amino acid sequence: CATSDGGTLNEQFF.

The CDR3 is CASSLEPDRVEADTIYF. The CDR3 bases are TGTGCCAGCAGCTTAGAACCGGACAGGGTGGAGGCGGACACCATATATTTT. The chain joins TRBV7-2 to TRBJ1-3; 8 nucleotides line up with TRBD1. The V and J ends lost 1 base and 8 bases, in that order; junction bases with no gene match: 13. Germline V gene lookup returns CDR1 SGHTA and CDR2 FQGNSA. The CDR3 length is 17 residues. Full variable domain (outside the CDR3, taken from reference TRBV7-2 and TRBJ1-3): GAGVSQSPSNKVTEKGKDVELRCDPISGHTALYWYRQSLGQGLEFLIYFQGNSAPDKSGLPSDRFSAERTGGSVSTLTIQRTQQEDSAVYLCASSLEPDRVEADTIYFGEGSWLTVV.

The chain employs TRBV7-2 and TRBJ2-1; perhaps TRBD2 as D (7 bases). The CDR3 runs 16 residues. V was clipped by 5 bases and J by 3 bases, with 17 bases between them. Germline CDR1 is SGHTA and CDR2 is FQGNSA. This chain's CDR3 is CASSPVSGGFYNEQFF. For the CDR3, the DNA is TGTGCCAGCAGCCCGGTGTCGGGGGGCTTCTACAATGAGCAGTTCTTC.